Presented here are 31 T cell receptor beta chains from one specimen sequenced in a study of T-cell memory formation after mild COVID-19. TCRdb reanalysed the 5' RACE reads using MiXCR and keeps one entry per CDR3 protein. The sample lists just under 550,000 distinct CDR3 sequences, about a fifth occurring once. Sequencing was carried out using PBMCs or a T cell subset sorted from them (not recorded which). The receptors were gathered from an adult woman who had mild COVID-19 (a few samples of this study predate the infection). Cell type and time point are not known.

DNA for the CDR3: TGTGCCACCCGTAAAGCGGGGGGAGGCGAGCAGTACTTC. This sequence encodes CATRKAGGGEQYF. V and J are TRBV24-1 and TRBJ2-7; TRBD2 matches at 9 bases. CDR1 is KGHDR and CDR2 is SFDVKD in the germline V gene. V was clipped by 9 bases and J by 6 bases; unmatched bases: 8. The CDR3 is 13 residues long.

The sample holds a few counts of this clonotype. The chain employs TRBV10-3 and TRBJ2-5, with a possible D match to TRBD1 (6 bases). Per the germline V gene, CDR1 is ENHRY and CDR2 is SYGVKD. Trimming removed 6 bases at V and 1 base at J, with 9 bases between. CDR3 length: 13 amino acids. The CDR3 DNA reads TGTGCCATCAGCACAGGGACCCAAGAGACCCAGTACTTC. It is translated as CAISTGTQETQYF.

The genes are TRBV24-1 and TRBJ2-5; 7 bases are a match to TRBD1. CDR3 length: 15 amino acids. CDR1 is KGHDR, CDR2 SFDVKD, per germline. V shed 4 bases and J 3 bases; nucleotides not matched to a gene: 7. DNA of the CDR3: TGTGCCACCAGTGACCGATCAGACAGGGAAGAGACCCAGTACTTC. Residues: CATSDRSDREETQYF.

The chain combines TRBV21-1 with TRBJ2-2; no DNA check was done on the table's D call, TRBD1. TRBV21-1 is given as a pseudogene. CDR3 length equals 13 residues. The CDR3 DNA is TGTGCCAGCAGTAAAAGGGGAGCCGGGGAGCTGTTTTTT. It codes for CASSKRGAGELFF.

This clonotype was picked up a small number of times. The V gene is TRBV4-1, the J gene TRBJ1-1; D is perhaps TRBD1 (5 bases). Germline V gene data show CDR1 as MGHRA and CDR2 as YSYEKL. Trimming shortened V by 10 bases and J by 6 bases, and 18 bases separated the two germline ends. The CDR3 runs 13 residues. The CDR3 loop reads CATQRYRGSEAFF. In DNA form, the CDR3 reads TGCGCCACCCAGAGATACCGGGGGTCTGAAGCTTTCTTT.

CDR3 sequence (DNA): TGTGCCAGCAGTTACGGCAGGCACAATGAGCAGTTCTTC. Translated, it gives CASSYGRHNEQFF. V gene TRBV6-5 combines with J gene TRBJ2-1; D call uncertain. V lost 2 bases to trimming and J lost 5 bases, with 7 bases between them. The CDR3 runs to 13 residues. Germline values: CDR1 MNHEY, CDR2 SVGAGI.

This clonotype was detected a few times. The rearrangement joins TRBV20-1 to TRBJ2-7, with D possibly matching TRBD1 (8 bases). The V end was cut by 2 bases, the J end by 6 bases, with 20 bases between. Germline CDR1 is DFQATT and CDR2 is SNEGSKA (reference sequence). The CDR3 extends over 15 amino acids. In DNA form, the CDR3 reads TGCAGTGCTAGACGTCGGGAGGACAGGGTAGGCGAGCAGTACTTC. Protein sequence: CSARRREDRVGEQYF.

This rearrangement joins TRBV15 to TRBJ1-1; D gene ambiguous. The CDR3 sequence is 13 residues long. The V end lost 6 bases, the J end lost 1 base, and 9 bases lay between the germline ends. Per germline, CDR1 LNHNV and CDR2 YYDKDF (reference sequence). The CDR3 loop is CATRAMENTEAFF. CDR3 in DNA: TGTGCCACCAGGGCGATGGAGAACACTGAAGCTTTCTTT.

The chain recombines TRBV7-2 with TRBJ2-5, with D unclear. V was trimmed by 5 bases and J by 5 bases, leaving 15 bases between them. The CDR3 runs 14 residues. Germline V lookup: CDR1 SGHTA, CDR2 FQGNSA. This chain's CDR3 is CASSRTGVVETQYF. CDR3 DNA sequence: TGTGCCAGCAGCCGCACTGGTGTGGTGGAGACCCAGTACTTC.

This clonotype was counted a few times. The chain carries TRBV14 and TRBJ2-1; 11 nucleotides match TRBD2. CDR3 length: 15 residues. In germline, CDR1 is SGHDN, CDR2 FVKESK. J gave up 4 bases and V 3 bases, and 2 bases lay outside the gene matches. The CDR3 bases are TGTGCCAGCAGCCAGGGGACTAGCGGTTACAATGAGCAGTTCTTC. Translated, it gives CASSQGTSGYNEQFF.

The chain uses TRBV29-1 and TRBJ1-1, with unresolved D. This CDR3 is built from 10 residues. Germline V CDR1 and CDR2: SQVTM, ANQGSEA. V was cut by 7 bases and J by 3 bases, with 6 bases left in between. CDR3 nucleotides: TGCAGCGCCCGCCACACTGAAGCTTTCTTT. Translation gives CSARHTEAFF. Based on the CDR3 plus reference TRBV29-1 and TRBJ1-1, the full variable domain is SAVISQKPSRDICQRGTSLTIQCQVDSQVTMMFWYRQQPGQSLTLIATANQGSEATYESGFVIDKFPISRPNLTFSTLTVSNMSPEDSSIYLCSARHTEAFFGQGTRLTVV.

This clonotype was counted between two and nine times. V is TRBV7-9 and J is TRBJ2-7; D remains unclear. Deletions cut 5 bases from V and 6 bases from J, with 17 bases between. The CDR3 consists of 14 residues. Germline V lookup: CDR1 SEHNR, CDR2 FQNEAQ (reference sequence). CDR3 sequence: CASSLPPQFSEQYF. The CDR3 DNA reads as TGTGCCAGCAGCCTACCCCCCCAGTTTTCCGAGCAGTACTTC.

This sequence joins TRBV7-2 and TRBJ1-5, with D hard to call. Germline assignment: CDR1 SGHTA and CDR2 FQGNSA. This CDR3 is 13 amino acids long. V lost 2 bases and J lost 9, with 11 bases in between. The CDR3 reads CASSLQDRRPQHF. CDR3 DNA sequence: TGTGCCAGCAGCTTACAGGACCGGCGGCCCCAGCATTTT.

This clonotype came up once. V usage is TRBV5-1 and J usage is TRBJ1-3; D unclear. CDR3 length: 15 amino acids. Germline V lookup: CDR1 SGHRS, CDR2 YFSETQ. V was clipped by 4 bases and J by 4 bases, with 15 bases between them. This chain's CDR3 is CASSPDPPAGNTIYF. DNA for the CDR3: TGCGCCAGCAGCCCGGACCCCCCGGCCGGAAACACCATATATTTT.

The chain is built from TRBV6-6 and TRBJ1-2; D perhaps matches TRBD1 (6 bases). This CDR3 comprises 15 residues. V lost 0 bases and J lost 4, with 12 bases in between. CDR1 and CDR2 (germline): MNHNY, SVGAGI (reference sequence). Here the CDR3 reads CASSYSPRGPYGYTF. The CDR3 nucleotides read TGTGCCAGCAGTTACTCCCCCAGGGGCCCCTATGGCTACACCTTC.

The V gene is TRBV18, the J gene TRBJ1-6; D ambiguous. The germline CDR1 and CDR2 sequences are KGHSH and LQKENI. Trimming took 0 bases from V and 10 from J, leaving 7 bases between them. The CDR3 totals 13 residues. CDR3 in amino acids: CASSPPNESPLHF. In DNA, the CDR3 is TGTGCCAGCTCACCACCGAACGAATCACCCCTCCACTTT.

CDR3 loop: CASSFTDRAHFYEQYF. DNA of the CDR3: TGTGCCAGCAGCTTTACAGACAGGGCCCACTTCTACGAGCAGTACTTC. The rearrangement joins TRBV7-6 to TRBJ2-7; 7 bases match TRBD1. CDR3 length equals 16 residues. Per germline, CDR1 SGHVS and CDR2 FNYEAQ. V was pared by 3 bases and J by 3 bases, with 11 bases of the junction left unmatched.

In its sample, this clonotype was seen a few times. The chain couples TRBV4-3 to TRBJ2-7; 8 bases match TRBD2. With V trimmed by 0 bases and J by 3 bases, 4 bases remained unmatched. Germline V gene lookup returns CDR1 LGHNA and CDR2 YSLEER. The CDR3 runs to 15 residues. In DNA, the CDR3 is TGCGCCAGCAGCCAAGATACTAGCGGCCTCTACGAGCAGTACTTC. It translates to CASSQDTSGLYEQYF.

The chain has TRBV14 and TRBJ2-2; 9 bases are shared with TRBD2. This CDR3 has 15 residues. J gave up 5 bases and V 4 bases, and 5 bases lay outside the gene matches. Germline V gene sequence: CDR1 SGHDN, CDR2 FVKESK. The DNA of the CDR3 is TGTGCCAGCAGCCTAGCGGGAGTGGGGACCGGGGAGCTGTTTTTT. Translating it yields CASSLAGVGTGELFF.

The rearrangement links TRBV11-1 to TRBJ2-2; the match to TRBD1 covers 10 bases. The germline gives CDR1 SGHAT, CDR2 FQDESV (reference sequence). With V trimmed by 6 bases and J by 5 bases, 9 bases remained unmatched. CDR3 size: 16 residues. CDR3 residues: CASSLAGTGVTGELFF. The DNA of the CDR3 is TGTGCCAGCAGTTTGGCCGGGACAGGGGTAACCGGGGAGCTGTTTTTT.

This chain joins TRBV4-1 and TRBJ2-3; D possibly matches TRBD1 or TRBD2 (6 bases each). V was shortened by 7 bases and J by 3 bases, with 17 bases between the two germline ends. The CDR3 sequence is 15 residues long. The V gene's germline CDR1 is MGHRA and CDR2 YSYEKL. The CDR3, as DNA: TGCGCCAGCAAAAAAGTCGAGGGGGGTACAGATACGCAGTATTTT. As protein: CASKKVEGGTDTQYF.

The V gene is TRBV29-1, the J gene TRBJ1-4; no definite D call. From germline, CDR1 is SQVTM and CDR2 ANQGSEA. CDR3 size: 13 residues. Trimming pared 4 bases from V and 0 bases from J, leaving 6 bases between. The CDR3 coding sequence is TGCAGCGTTGTTTTTCCAACTAATGAAAAACTGTTTTTT. Translation: CSVVFPTNEKLFF.

This clonotype was picked up many times. The genes are TRBV20-1 and TRBJ1-6, with 7 positions matching TRBD1. V was pared by 3 bases and J by 0 bases, with 8 bases of the junction left unmatched. There are 17 residues in the CDR3. Looked up from germline, CDR1 is DFQATT and CDR2 is SNEGSKA (reference sequence). The CDR3 loop is CSARATGISSYNSPLHF. The CDR3 DNA reads as TGCAGTGCTAGGGCGACAGGGATCAGCTCCTATAATTCACCCCTCCACTTT.

The V call is TRBV28, the J call TRBJ2-7, with 8 bases aligning to TRBD2. The CDR3 extends over 17 amino acids. Germline-derived CDR1 and CDR2 are MDHEN and SYDVKM. J lost 5 bases, V lost 1 base, and 13 bases had no gene match. The CDR3 bases are TGTGCCAGCAGTTTATTTGGGGGAGCGGGAGAAGAAAACGAGCAGTACTTC. This sequence encodes CASSLFGGAGEENEQYF. The whole variable domain, filled in from reference TRBV28 and TRBJ2-7, reads DVKVTQSSRYLVKRTGEKVFLECVQDMDHENMFWYRQDPGLGLRLIYFSYDVKMKEKGDIPEGYSVSREKKERFSLILESASTNQTSMYLCASSLFGGAGEENEQYFGPGTRLTVT.

This clonotype has more than one count but fewer than ten. V usage is TRBV4-3 and J usage is TRBJ2-7, with a weak D call TRBD1 (7 bases). The length of the CDR3 is 16 residues. Trimming pared 0 bases from V and 3 bases from J, leaving 15 bases between. The germline CDR1 and CDR2 sequences are LGHNA and YSLEER. CDR3 in amino acids: CASSQEEGAGDYEQYF. DNA of the CDR3: TGCGCCAGCAGCCAAGAGGAGGGGGCGGGCGACTACGAGCAGTACTTC.

The chain couples TRBV7-3 to TRBJ1-3, with D possibly being TRBD1 (5 bases). V was shortened by 2 bases and J by 8 bases, with 16 bases between the two germline ends. Per germline, CDR1 SGHTA and CDR2 FQGTGA. The CDR3 runs 15 residues. The CDR3 DNA reads as TGTGCCAGCAGCTTACTCGGGGACCCGGAAGACACCATATATTTT. Translation gives CASSLLGDPEDTIYF.

This chain links TRBV19 with TRBJ1-5; no firm D call. V was clipped by 5 bases and J by 2 bases, with 13 bases between them. Germline V gene lookup returns CDR1 LNHDA and CDR2 SQIVND (reference sequence). The CDR3 contains 15 residues. The chain's CDR3 is CASSPTRGGNQPQHF. The CDR3 nucleotides read TGTGCCAGTAGTCCCACACGAGGCGGCAATCAGCCCCAGCATTTT.

The sample holds a few counts of this clonotype. The chain employs TRBV14 and TRBJ1-6, with D possibly TRBD1 on 5 matching bases. V lost 4 bases to trimming and J lost 4 bases, with 11 bases between them. The germline gives CDR1 SGHDN, CDR2 FVKESK. The CDR3 loop spans 15 amino acids. The CDR3 protein is CASSRRQPYNSPLHF. The CDR3 DNA reads TGTGCCAGCAGCCGCCGACAGCCTTATAATTCACCCCTCCACTTT.

The chain has TRBV5-1 and TRBJ2-2; 10 positions agree with TRBD2. Germline CDR1 reads SGHRS; CDR2 reads YFSETQ. This CDR3 is 16 amino acids long. V was pared by 1 base and J by 1 base, with 1 base of the junction left unmatched. Here the CDR3 reads CASSLTSGENTGELFF. The CDR3 DNA reads TGCGCCAGCAGCTTGACTAGCGGGGAGAACACCGGGGAGCTGTTTTTT.

The chain uses TRBV6-1 and TRBJ1-2; 7 bases are a match to TRBD1. With 7 bases clipped from V and 4 bases from J, the junction kept 12 bases outside the gene matches. The CDR3 loop spans 15 amino acids. Germline V gene data show CDR1 as MNHNS and CDR2 as SASEGT. The CDR3 spells CASILSMGQIYGYTF. The CDR3 nucleotides are TGTGCCAGCATATTGTCGATGGGACAGATCTATGGCTACACCTTC.

This clonotype was recorded only once. The chain couples TRBV4-1 to TRBJ1-5; D is undetermined. Germline assignment: CDR1 MGHRA and CDR2 YSYEKL. The V gene lost 1 base and the J gene lost 0 bases, with 13 bases spanning the gap. There are 17 residues in the CDR3. The CDR3 loop reads CASSQVPGSYSNQPQHF. The CDR3 coding sequence is TGCGCCAGCAGCCAAGTCCCGGGGTCCTATAGCAATCAGCCCCAGCATTTT.